These T cell receptor beta chains were read from a single sample in a study of blood T cell repertoires in COVID-19. Using immunoSEQ multiplex PCR, the repertoire was profiled, and TCRdb retains in-frame clones only, with some absent. The repertoire holds some 150,000 clones, with roughly 80% as singletons. Sequenced input: peripheral blood. These receptors originate from a man aged 60 to 69 with acute or convalescent COVID-19. The CDR3 runs from the conserved cysteine through the conserved F or W. The D gene is left open where the match is weak. Clone size, where shown, is once, few, many, or a class for clones that have expanded.

TRBJ2-3 | TRBV6-6 | NA | NA | TGTGCCAGCACCCCCAACGGCGGGACCGCAGATACGCAGTATTTT | CASTPNGGTADTQYF
TRBJ1-2 | TRBV5-1 | NA | once | TGCGCCAGCAGTGAAGTTTCAGAAGGCTACACCTTC | CASSEVSEGYTF
TRBJ2-2 | TRBV7-9 | TRBD2 | NA | TGTGCCAGCAGCTTATATGGGACTACGAACACCGGGGAGCTGTTTTTT | CASSLYGTTNTGELFF
TRBJ2-7 | TRBV7-2 | NA | NA | TGTGCCAGCAGCTTAGGAACGACTAGCTCCTACGAGCAGTACTTC | CASSLGTTSSYEQYF
TRBJ2-5 | TRBV7-2 | NA | NA | TGTGCCAGCAGCAGCGATCAGGGGATCCGGGAGACCCAGTACTTC | CASSSDQGIRETQYF
TRBJ1-3 | TRBV4-2 | TRBD1 | NA | TGTGCCAGCAGCCAAACCGGGACAGGGAAAGGAAACACCATATATTTT | CASSQTGTGKGNTIYF
TRBJ2-3 | TRBV7-3 | TRBD2 | NA | TGTGCCAGCAGCTTAACGGAGGGACTAGCGGGGTCAAACGGGCAGTATTTT | CASSLTEGLAGSNGQYF
TRBJ1-2 | TRBV6-5 | TRBD1 | NA | TGTGCCAGCAGTTACAACAGGGGGGATTATGGCTACACCTTC | CASSYNRGDYGYTF
TRBJ1-1 | TRBV5-6 | NA | NA | TGTGCCAGCAGCCTACGGACAGCCATGAACACTGAAGCTTTCTTT | CASSLRTAMNTEAFF
TRBJ2-7 | TRBV19 | NA | NA | TGTGCCAGTAGTAACCCCGACAGTGGCGAGCAGTACTTC | CASSNPDSGEQYF
TRBJ2-1 | TRBV10-3 | NA | NA | TGTGCCATCAGGGGAGGTGGGGGGAATGAGCAGTTCTTC | CAIRGGGGNEQFF
TRBJ2-7 | TRBV6-6 | NA | NA | TGTGCCAGCAGTTACTCCCCCTCCGCGAGCGAGCAGTACTTC | CASSYSPSASEQYF
TRBJ1-2 | TRBV5-1 | NA | NA | TGCGCCAGCAGCTTGGATAGTTATGGCTACACCTTC | CASSLDSYGYTF
TRBJ2-1 | TRBV6-5 | NA | once | TGTGCCAGCAGTTACTCGATTGGGGGCGGGAGTCAGTTCTTC | CASSYSIGGGSQFF
TRBJ2-1 | TRBV11-2 | TRBD2 | NA | TGTGCCAGCACCGGGACTAGCGGGGGTCGCTACAATGAGCAGTTCTTC | CASTGTSGGRYNEQFF
TRBJ2-6 | TRBV3-1/TRBV3-2 | NA | NA | TGTGCCAGCAGCCAAGGAATAGGGGTCGGAGGGGCCAACGTCCTGACTTTC | CASSQGIGVGGANVLTF
TRBJ1-4 | TRBV28 | TRBD1 | NA | TGTGCCAGCAGAAATACAGGGGCGCGGGCTAATGAAAAACTGTTTTTT | CASRNTGARANEKLFF
TRBJ2-5 | TRBV5-1 | TRBD2 | NA | TGCGCCAGCAGCTTGGGAGGACTAGCGGGGATGCGGGAGACCCAGTACTTC | CASSLGGLAGMRETQYF
TRBJ2-7 | TRBV10-3 | TRBD2 | NA | TGTGCCATCAGTGATCCGGGACTAGCGGGAGGATATGAGCAGTACTTC | CAISDPGLAGGYEQYF
TRBJ1-6 | TRBV7-2 | TRBD1 | NA | TGTGCCAGCAGCTTTAGCGGACAGGGACTTTCACCCCTCCACTTT | CASSFSGQGLSPLHF
TRBJ2-4 | TRBV4-1 | NA | NA | TGCGCCAGCAGCCCAGGGGCAGGAGCCAAAAACATTCAGTACTTC | CASSPGAGAKNIQYF
TRBJ2-2 | TRBV7-2 | NA | NA | TGTGCCAGCAGCTCGCTCAGCCCGTACAGGGAAGGGGTTGCCGGGGAGCTGTTTTTT | CASSSLSPYREGVAGELFF